These 3 T cell receptor beta chains share one sample of origin, sequenced in a study of T cell changes during pregnancy in multiple sclerosis. This table comes from immunoSEQ multiplex PCR, and its TCRdb copy is limited to in-frame clones, with some not included. This repertoire shows 30,000 to 40,000 clones, 70% to 90% found once; its top ten account for approximately 6.6%. The sample was CD8+ T cells from peripheral blood mononuclear cells, taken in the second trimester of pregnancy. The receptors originated from a female donor with multiple sclerosis, enrolled in a pregnancy study.

The chain is built from TRBV6-4 and TRBJ2-3; 8 bases are shared with TRBD2. There are 19 residues in the CDR3. V was pared by 9 bases and J by 3 bases, with 23 bases of the junction left unmatched. Germline V gene data show CDR1 as MRHNA and CDR2 as SNTAGT. This chain's CDR3 is CARPPGGGRRRWRTDTQYF. The CDR3 DNA reads as TGTGCCAGACCGCCGGGGGGCGGGAGGAGGCGGTGGAGAACAGATACGCAGTATTTT.

This chain's CDR3 is CASSLDTGLVTQYF. The CDR3, as DNA: TGTGCCAGCAGCTTGGATACAGGGTTGGTGACCCAGTACTTC. The J gene is TRBJ2-5, the V gene TRBV7-9, with D maybe TRBD1 (6 bases). This CDR3 region has 14 residues. From germline, CDR1 is SEHNR and CDR2 FQNEAQ (reference sequence). Deletions cut 3 bases from V and 7 bases from J, with 15 bases between.

The chain links TRBV4-3 to TRBJ2-7, with a weak D call TRBD1 (6 bases). CDR1 is LGHNA, CDR2 YSLEER, per germline. CDR3 length: 16 amino acids. V lost 0 bases and J lost 1, with 13 bases in between. Written as DNA, the CDR3 is TGCGCCAGCAGCCAAGATCAGCAGGGGCCATCCTACGAGCAGTACTTC. It is translated as CASSQDQQGPSYEQYF.